This TCR beta chain was retrieved from a study of blood T cell repertoires in COVID-19. Whole-study context: Whether acute or convalescent, the COVID-19 samples came from the United States, Italy and Spain.

The study recruited people aged about 18 to 89 years across approximately 24 US areas. Grouping used clinical history reported by participants in a survey and questionnaire. J gave up 6 bases and V 2 bases, and 10 bases lay outside the gene matches. CDR3 length: 18 residues. Germline assignment: CDR1 SGHRS and CDR2 YFSETQ. Per the study methods: Amplified reference gene primers provided the basis for estimating nucleated cell counts. Data came from immunoSEQ multiplex PCR; TCRdb stores just in-frame clones and leaves some out. V, J and clone size are taken as reported in that table, and D and trimming were inferred from the DNA itself. The data show approximately 310,000 clones, roughly 85% seen once.

This sequence originates from a man aged 30-40 years who had recovered from COVID-19. The rearrangement links TRBV5-1 to TRBJ2-1; 14 nucleotides line up with TRBD2. Sequencing was done on a sample of PBMCs or T cells enriched from blood (not recorded which). The CDR3 DNA reads as TGCGCCAGCAGCTTCTCGCAGACTAGCGGGGGGGCCACCAATGAGCAGTTCTTC. It translates to CASSFSQTSGGATNEQFF.